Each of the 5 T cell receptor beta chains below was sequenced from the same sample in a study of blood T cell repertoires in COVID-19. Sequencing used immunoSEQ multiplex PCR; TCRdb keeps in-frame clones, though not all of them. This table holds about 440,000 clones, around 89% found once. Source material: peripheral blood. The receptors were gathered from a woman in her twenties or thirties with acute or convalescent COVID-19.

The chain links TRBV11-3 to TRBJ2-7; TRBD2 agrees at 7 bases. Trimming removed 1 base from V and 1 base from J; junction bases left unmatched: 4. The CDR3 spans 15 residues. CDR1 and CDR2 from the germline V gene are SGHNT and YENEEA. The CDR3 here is CASSLAASGSYEQYF. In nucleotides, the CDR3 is TGTGCCAGCAGCTTAGCCGCTAGCGGTTCCTACGAGCAGTACTTC. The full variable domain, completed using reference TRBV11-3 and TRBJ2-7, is EAGVVQSPRYKIIEKKQPVAFWCNPISGHNTLYWYLQNLGQGPELLIRYENEEAVDDSQLPKDRFSAERLKGVDSTLKIQPAELGDSAVYLCASSLAASGSYEQYFGPGTRLTVT.

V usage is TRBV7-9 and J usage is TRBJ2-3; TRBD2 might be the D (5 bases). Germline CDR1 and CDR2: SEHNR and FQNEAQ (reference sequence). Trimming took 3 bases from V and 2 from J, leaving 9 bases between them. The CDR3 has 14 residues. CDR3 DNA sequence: TGTGCCAGCAGCTTGACTATTTCCACAGATACGCAGTATTTT. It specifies CASSLTISTDTQYF.

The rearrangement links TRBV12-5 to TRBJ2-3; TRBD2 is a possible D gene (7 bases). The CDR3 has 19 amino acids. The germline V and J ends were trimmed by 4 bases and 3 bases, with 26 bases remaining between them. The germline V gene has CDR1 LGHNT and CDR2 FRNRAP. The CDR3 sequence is CASGSAQDKGGFSTDTQYF. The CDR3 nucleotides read TGTGCTAGTGGTTCGGCACAGGACAAGGGGGGGTTTTCGACAGATACGCAGTATTTT. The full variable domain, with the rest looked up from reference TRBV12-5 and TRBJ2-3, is DARVTQTPRHKVTEMGQEVTMRCQPILGHNTVFWYRQTMMQGLELLAYFRNRAPLDDSGMPKDRFSAEMPDATLATLKIQPSEPRDSAVYFCASGSAQDKGGFSTDTQYFGPGTRLTVL.

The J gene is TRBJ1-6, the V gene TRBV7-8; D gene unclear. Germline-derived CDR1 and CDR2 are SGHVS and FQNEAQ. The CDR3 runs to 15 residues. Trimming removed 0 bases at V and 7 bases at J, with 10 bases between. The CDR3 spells CASSLASGFNSPLHF. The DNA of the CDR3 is TGTGCCAGCAGCTTAGCGTCAGGCTTCAATTCACCCCTCCACTTT.

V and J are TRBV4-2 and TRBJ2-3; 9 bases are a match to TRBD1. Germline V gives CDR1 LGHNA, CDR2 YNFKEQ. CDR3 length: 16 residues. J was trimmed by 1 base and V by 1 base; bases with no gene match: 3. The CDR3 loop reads CASSQVRQGGTDTQYF. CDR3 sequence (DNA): TGTGCCAGCAGCCAAGTACGACAGGGGGGCACAGATACGCAGTATTTT.